This T cell receptor (beta chain) was recorded in a study of blood T cells in healthy people across ages. Study-wide points: While age rose, TCR beta diversity per million T cells dropped in a roughly linear way.

A word on this clonotype: Its antigen is undetermined. A much larger clone sits a single nucleotide away, making a read error possible.

Using a J-beta primer mix together with a sample-barcoded 5' primer, a second PCR was run for about 6 to 12 cycles. TCRdb reprocessed the 5' RACE reads with MiXCR, giving one entry per CDR3 protein. This sample carries some 1.4 million distinct CDR3 sequences, 42% of them seen once, and the ten largest clones take roughly 7.9%. This TCR was sampled from a woman aged 18-35 years in good health. Input material: blood.

CDR3 coding DNA: TGTGCCAGCAGTTTATCGGGGCAGCATAATTCACCCCTCCACTTT. It is translated as CASSLSGQHNSPLHF. V usage is TRBV27 and J usage is TRBJ1-6; D is perhaps TRBD1 (5 bases). Germline CDR1 is MNHEY and CDR2 is SMNVEV (reference sequence). Trimming stripped 0 bases from V and 5 bases from J, with 8 bases between. This CDR3 contains 15 residues.